A single sample is the source of the 24 T cell receptor beta chains below, sequenced in a study of identical twins. Using its own MiXCR run on the 5' RACE reads, TCRdb lists one record per CDR3 protein. This sample yields 420,000 or so distinct CDR3 sequences, of which roughly 18% are seen a single time; about 12% belongs to the top ten. The sample consisted of naive T cells sorted from blood. The receptors were gathered from a man in his fifties in good health.

CDR3 region: CASSLAQVSTDTQYF. The CDR3 DNA reads as TGCGCCAGCAGCTTGGCGCAGGTCAGCACAGATACGCAGTATTTT. The chain has TRBV5-1 and TRBJ2-3; no reliable D call. V was cut by 0 bases and J by 0 bases, with 8 bases left in between. Germline CDR1 and CDR2: SGHRS and YFSETQ. The CDR3 length is 15 residues. The whole variable domain, remainder taken from reference TRBV5-1 and TRBJ2-3, is KAGVTQTPRYLIKTRGQQVTLSCSPISGHRSVSWYQQTPGQGLQFLFEYFSETQRNKGNFPGRFSGRQFSNSRSEMNVSTLELGDSALYLCASSLAQVSTDTQYFGPGTRLTVL.

This clonotype was counted only a few times. The V call is TRBV15, the J call TRBJ2-3; 9 bases fit TRBD2. After removal of 5 bases from V and 0 bases from J, the junction contained 3 bases not matched to a gene. The CDR3 spans 15 residues. CDR1 is LNHNV, CDR2 YYDKDF, per germline (reference sequence). As DNA, the CDR3 is TGTGCCACCAGCCTCCTAGCGGGGAGCACAGATACGCAGTATTTT. It is translated as CATSLLAGSTDTQYF.

The chain joins TRBV5-1 to TRBJ2-1; D gene unclear. The CDR3 extends over 12 amino acids. The V end was cut by 5 bases, the J end by 6 bases, with 9 bases between. The V gene's germline CDR1 is SGHRS and CDR2 YFSETQ. CDR3 nucleotides: TGCGCCAGCAGGGAGCAGTTCAATGAGCAGTTCTTC. This sequence encodes CASREQFNEQFF. Combining the CDR3 with reference TRBV5-1 and TRBJ2-1 gives the whole variable domain KAGVTQTPRYLIKTRGQQVTLSCSPISGHRSVSWYQQTPGQGLQFLFEYFSETQRNKGNFPGRFSGRQFSNSRSEMNVSTLELGDSALYLCASREQFNEQFFGPGTRLTVL.

There are many counts of this clonotype. V gene TRBV6-2 or TRBV6-3 combines with J gene TRBJ2-1, with D perhaps TRBD2 (7 bases). CDR1 is MNHEY and CDR2 is SVGEGT in the germline V gene. This CDR3 has 16 amino acids. V shed 7 bases and J shed 0 bases, with 16 bases lying between them. CDR3 protein: CASTYLGGASYNEQFF. The CDR3, as DNA: TGTGCCAGCACCTACTTAGGGGGGGCCTCCTACAATGAGCAGTTCTTC.

CDR3 loop: CASSSPLAGDAGYTF. The CDR3 nucleotides read TGTGCCAGCAGTTCTCCCCTCGCGGGGGATGCTGGCTACACCTTC. The chain recombines TRBV12-3 or TRBV12-4 with TRBJ1-2; D is possibly TRBD1 (5 bases). The CDR3 covers 15 residues. V was pared by 4 bases and J by 7 bases, with 19 bases between.

This chain uses TRBV5-1 with TRBJ1-1; possibly TRBD1 for D (5 bases). The ends were cut back, 6 bases at V and 11 bases at J, with 17 bases in the middle. This CDR3 has 12 residues. Germline lookup yields CDR1 SGHRS and CDR2 YFSETQ. CDR3 protein: CASNHRNRSAFF. As DNA, the CDR3 is TGCGCCAGCAACCACAGGAATCGTTCGGCTTTCTTT.

This clonotype was detected many times. The rearrangement joins TRBV18 to TRBJ2-1; D is undetermined. This CDR3 is built from 12 residues. Germline V gene lookup returns CDR1 KGHSH and CDR2 LQKENI. Trimming shortened V by 0 bases and J by 5 bases, and 2 bases separated the two germline ends. As DNA, the CDR3 is TGTGCCAGCTCACCACCTAACAATGAGCAGTTCTTC. It encodes CASSPPNNEQFF.

The chain uses TRBV4-1 and TRBJ1-2, with D possibly being TRBD1 (5 bases). Trimming shortened V by 4 bases and J by 7 bases, and 16 bases separated the two germline ends. Germline V gene lookup returns CDR1 MGHRA and CDR2 YSYEKL. The CDR3 totals 14 residues. The CDR3 nucleotides read TGCGCCAGCAGCCCCCGACAGAAAGTGGCTGGCTACACCTTC. This sequence encodes CASSPRQKVAGYTF.

This clonotype was counted a few times. The V call is TRBV5-1, the J call TRBJ1-1; D may be TRBD1 (6 bases). The CDR3 runs to 15 residues. V gave up 0 bases and J gave up 4 bases, with 13 bases separating them. From germline, CDR1 is SGHRS and CDR2 YFSETQ. The CDR3 nucleotides read TGCGCCAGCAGCTTGGGGACAGATCGGCCCACTGAAGCTTTCTTT. It codes for CASSLGTDRPTEAFF. The variable domain in full, with the rest retrieved from reference TRBV5-1 and TRBJ1-1, is KAGVTQTPRYLIKTRGQQVTLSCSPISGHRSVSWYQQTPGQGLQFLFEYFSETQRNKGNFPGRFSGRQFSNSRSEMNVSTLELGDSALYLCASSLGTDRPTEAFFGQGTRLTVV.

This clonotype was counted a few times. The chain has TRBV19 and TRBJ1-1; unclear D gene. CDR1 LNHDA and CDR2 SQIVND come from the germline V gene (reference sequence). The V gene lost 3 bases and the J gene lost 5 bases, with 10 bases spanning the gap. This CDR3 has 13 residues. CDR3 nucleotide sequence: TGTGCCAGTAGTATGGTGGCAGATACTGAAGCTTTCTTT. Its translation is CASSMVADTEAFF. Full variable domain (outside the CDR3, taken from reference TRBV19 and TRBJ1-1): DGGITQSPKYLFRKEGQNVTLSCEQNLNHDAMYWYRQDPGQGLRLIYYSQIVNDFQKGDIAEGYSVSREKKESFPLTVTSAQKNPTAFYLCASSMVADTEAFFGQGTRLTVV.

This clonotype came up many times. The chain joins TRBV5-4 to TRBJ2-3; 8 bases match TRBD2. The CDR3 runs to 17 residues. J lost 1 base, V lost 0 bases, and 7 bases had no gene match. CDR1 is SGHNT, CDR2 YYREEE, per germline (reference sequence). The CDR3 nucleotides read TGTGCCAGCAGCTTGGACCCTAGCGGGCGAGGCACAGATACGCAGTATTTT. Its protein product is CASSLDPSGRGTDTQYF.

The chain links TRBV5-1 to TRBJ2-7; either TRBD1 or TRBD2 may fit D (5 bases each). CDR3 length: 16 residues. Trimming took 6 bases from V and 2 from J, leaving 21 bases between them. Germline CDR1 reads SGHRS; CDR2 reads YFSETQ. The CDR3 here is CASKVGDRDQTYEQYF. Written as DNA, the CDR3 is TGCGCCAGCAAGGTGGGGGACCGGGACCAAACCTACGAGCAGTACTTC.

This chain joins TRBV12-3 or TRBV12-4 and TRBJ2-7; 7 nucleotides agree with TRBD2. The CDR3 extends over 14 amino acids. J lost 4 bases, V lost 4 bases, and 7 bases had no gene match. CDR3 amino acids: CASSSKGGRYEQYF. Written as DNA, the CDR3 is TGTGCCAGCAGTTCCAAGGGAGGGCGGTACGAGCAGTACTTC.

This clonotype turned up a few times. The chain has TRBV20-1 and TRBJ1-5, with 7 bases fitting TRBD1. Germline V gene data show CDR1 as DFQATT and CDR2 as SNEGSKA (reference sequence). The CDR3 extends over 17 amino acids. V trimming: 6 bases; J trimming: 0 bases; junction bases outside the gene matches: 14. This CDR3 reads CSARGRQGLFSNQPQHF. The DNA for the CDR3 is TGCAGTGCCCGAGGCCGACAGGGACTTTTTAGCAATCAGCCCCAGCATTTT.

The chain joins TRBV7-9 to TRBJ2-7, with 9 nucleotides matching TRBD2. The CDR3 runs to 15 residues. The junction had 5 bases not matched to a gene; V was cut back by 5 bases and J by 0 bases. Germline CDR1 SEHNR, CDR2 FQNEAQ (reference sequence). CDR3 sequence (DNA): TGTGCCAGCAGCACTAGCGGGTACAGCTCCTACGAGCAGTACTTC. Amino acids: CASSTSGYSSYEQYF. The variable domain in full, completed from reference TRBV7-9 and TRBJ2-7, reads DTGVSQNPRHKITKRGQNVTFRCDPISEHNRLYWYRQTLGQGPEFLTYFQNEAQLEKSRLLSDRFSAERPKGSFSTLEIQRTEQGDSAMYLCASSTSGYSSYEQYFGPGTRLTVT.

The chain uses TRBV4-3 and TRBJ2-1; no definite D call. The CDR3 runs 16 residues. V gave up 4 bases and J gave up 8 bases, with 21 bases separating them. The germline V gene has CDR1 LGHNA and CDR2 YSLEER. CDR3: CASSPDGSVRPDEQFF. DNA of the CDR3: TGCGCCAGCAGCCCTGATGGGTCCGTTAGACCGGATGAGCAGTTCTTC.

V is TRBV27 and J is TRBJ1-4; D gene unclear. The CDR3 consists of 15 residues. In germline, CDR1 is MNHEY, CDR2 SMNVEV (reference sequence). V shed 7 bases and J shed 0 bases, with 12 bases lying between them. CDR3 loop: CASTDIYSTNEKLFF. DNA of the CDR3: TGTGCCAGCACTGACATCTACTCAACTAATGAAAAACTGTTTTTT.

This clonotype came up a few times. The rearrangement links TRBV12-3 or TRBV12-4 to TRBJ2-4; no reliable D call. CDR3 length: 14 amino acids. Between the trimmed V and J ends, which lost 3 bases and 4 bases, there was a span of 10 bases. CDR3 DNA: TGTGCCAGCAGTTTCTGGCAGGAAAAAAACATTCAGTACTTC. Its translation: CASSFWQEKNIQYF.

CDR3 nucleotide sequence: TGTGCCAGCAGCTTAGAAGGACTAGCGGGAGAGACCCAGTACTTC. This gives the protein CASSLEGLAGETQYF. V usage is TRBV11-3 and J usage is TRBJ2-5; the match to TRBD2 covers 11 bases. V gave up 0 bases and J gave up 4 bases; unmatched junction bases: 1. Germline V lookup: CDR1 SGHNT, CDR2 YENEEA. The CDR3 sequence is 15 residues long.

This chain connects TRBV15 to TRBJ2-1; tentatively, D is TRBD1 (5 bases). There are 16 residues in the CDR3. Germline CDR1 reads LNHNV; CDR2 reads YYDKDF (reference sequence). V shed 3 bases and J shed 0 bases, with 12 bases lying between them. The CDR3 bases are TGTGCCACCAGCAGTGAATGGGGCAGCTCCTACAATGAGCAGTTCTTC. Its translation: CATSSEWGSSYNEQFF.

The V call is TRBV20-1, the J call TRBJ2-3; 7 bases are a match to TRBD2. The CDR3 extends over 17 amino acids. V gave up 5 bases and J gave up 0 bases; unmatched junction bases: 14. In germline, CDR1 is DFQATT, CDR2 SNEGSKA (reference sequence). The CDR3 DNA reads as TGCAGTGCTGAGGCCCAGGGTGGCGGGGGAAGCACAGATACGCAGTATTTT. As protein: CSAEAQGGGGSTDTQYF.

This clonotype was seen only a few times. The chain has TRBV5-1 and TRBJ2-5, with 7 bases identical to TRBD2. The CDR3 is made up of 16 amino acids. The ends lost 4 bases at V and 4 bases at J; junction bases unmatched: 13. Germline V gene sequence: CDR1 SGHRS, CDR2 YFSETQ. The CDR3, as DNA: TGCGCCAGCAGCGCGGATAGCGGGTCCTGGGGAGAGACCCAGTACTTC. It is translated as CASSADSGSWGETQYF.

This clonotype was picked up many times. The V and J genes are TRBV20-1 and TRBJ2-5; D unresolved. Trimming left V 5 bases short and J 2 bases short, with 18 bases between. This CDR3 has 15 residues. Germline CDR1 and CDR2: DFQATT and SNEGSKA (reference sequence). The CDR3 nucleotides read TGCAGTGCTGACAAAGGGTCCCTTTTACAAGAGACCCAGTACTTC. The encoded protein is CSADKGSLLQETQYF.

V usage is TRBV23-1 and J usage is TRBJ2-3; 11 bases are shared with TRBD2. TRBV23-1 is noted as an ORF with a role that remains uncertain. Losses at the gene ends were 0 bases for V and 0 bases for J; bases not matched to a gene: 8. This CDR3 spans 19 amino acids. CDR3 sequence reads: CASSQSHRLAGNSTDTQYF. Here the CDR3 DNA reads TGCGCCAGCAGTCAATCGCACCGACTAGCGGGGAATAGCACAGATACGCAGTATTTT.